A single sample gave rise to the 5 T cell receptor beta chains below, sequenced in a study of technical replicates of blood from several donors. Sequencing used immunoSEQ multiplex PCR; TCRdb keeps in-frame clones, though not all of them. The table includes approximately 51,000 clones, about 94% detected once. Source material: PBMCs. These receptors were collected from a human donor in good health. Some clones in this sample may be carry-over from other donors' samples.

This chain links TRBV6-1 with TRBJ2-7, with 9 positions matching TRBD1. Germline V gives CDR1 MNHNS, CDR2 SASEGT. Germline trimming cut 3 bases from V and 2 bases from J; bases unmatched to any gene: 5. The CDR3 is 15 residues long. The CDR3 region has the DNA TGTGCCAGCAGTGATTGGACAGGGGTCACCTACGAGCAGTACTTC. Encoded protein: CASSDWTGVTYEQYF.

The chain combines TRBV29-1 with TRBJ2-7, with D possibly TRBD1 on 6 matching bases. The V end lost 3 bases, the J end lost 2 bases, and 11 bases lay between the germline ends. The germline V gene encodes CDR1 SQVTM and CDR2 ANQGSEA. The length of the CDR3 is 13 residues. For the CDR3, the DNA is TGCAGCGTTGACGCTCAGGGGACCTACGAGCAGTACTTC. It translates to CSVDAQGTYEQYF.

V usage is TRBV12-5 and J usage is TRBJ2-1; 8 bases align to TRBD1. The junction had 7 bases not matched to a gene; V was cut back by 5 bases and J by 1 base. The CDR3 runs to 16 residues. Germline assignment: CDR1 LGHNT and CDR2 FRNRAP. The CDR3 sequence is CASGTGGTVSYNEQFF. CDR3 bases: TGTGCTAGTGGTACAGGGGGGACAGTTTCCTACAATGAGCAGTTCTTC.

The chain uses TRBV5-1 and TRBJ2-7, with D tentatively TRBD2 (5 bases). CDR3 length: 15 amino acids. The V gene's germline CDR1 is SGHRS and CDR2 YFSETQ. V gave up 0 bases and J gave up 2 bases, with 12 bases separating them. CDR3: CASSLERGDTYEQYF. In DNA form, the CDR3 reads TGCGCCAGCAGCTTGGAACGGGGAGATACCTACGAGCAGTACTTC.

This chain connects TRBV5-4 to TRBJ2-1, with a possible D match to TRBD2 (6 bases). The V end lost 2 bases, the J end lost 9 bases, and 9 bases lay between the germline ends. The CDR3 runs to 12 residues. Germline V gene lookup returns CDR1 SGHNT and CDR2 YYREEE (reference sequence). The CDR3 DNA reads TGTGCCAGCAGCTTCGGAGGGGTTGAGCAGTTCTTC. The encoded protein is CASSFGGVEQFF. The whole variable domain, remainder taken from reference TRBV5-4 and TRBJ2-1, is ETGVTQSPTHLIKTRGQQVTLRCSSQSGHNTVSWYQQALGQGPQFIFQYYREEENGRGNFPPRFSGLQFPNYSSELNVNALELDDSALYLCASSFGGVEQFFGPGTRLTVL.